What follows are 21 T cell receptor beta chains derived from one specimen sequenced in a study of T-cell memory formation after mild COVID-19. TCRdb re-analysed the 5' RACE reads in MiXCR, keeping a single row per CDR3 protein. The sample holds 300,000 to 350,000 distinct CDR3 sequences, around an eighth seen once. Sequenced input: PBMCs or a T cell subset sorted from them (not recorded which). These TCRs come from a young man who had mild COVID-19 (a few samples of this study predate the infection). Cell type and time point are not known.

The chain is built from TRBV5-5 and TRBJ2-2; a weak D match, TRBD2 (5 bases). Germline V gene data show CDR1 as SGHKS and CDR2 as YYEKEE (reference sequence). Deletions cut 4 bases from V and 7 bases from J, with 11 bases between. This CDR3 comprises 13 residues. The CDR3 region is CASSPLEGGELFF. The CDR3 region has the DNA TGTGCCAGCAGCCCGCTTGAGGGCGGGGAGCTGTTTTTT.

This clonotype occurred a few times. The chain is built from TRBV29-1 and TRBJ2-5; D is perhaps TRBD1 or TRBD2 (5 bases each). From germline, CDR1 is SQVTM and CDR2 ANQGSEA. V gave up 4 bases and J gave up 5 bases, with 17 bases separating them. The CDR3 is made up of 14 amino acids. The CDR3 DNA follows: TGCAGCGTTGTCGGCGTTGGGGGTGGCGAGACCCAGTACTTC. Residues: CSVVGVGGGETQYF.

The chain has TRBV6-1 and TRBJ2-7; 8 nucleotides line up with TRBD2. Germline CDR1 reads MNHNS; CDR2 reads SASEGT. V shed 1 base, J shed 2 bases, and the junction held 1 base outside the gene matches. The CDR3 covers 14 residues. CDR3 residues: CASSEELAAYEQYF. The DNA of the CDR3 is TGTGCCAGCAGTGAAGAACTAGCGGCCTACGAGCAGTACTTC.

In its sample, this clonotype was seen a few times. This chain uses TRBV7-9 with TRBJ2-1, with D perhaps matching TRBD1 or TRBD2 (6 bases each). The CDR3 runs to 14 residues. Germline V CDR1 and CDR2: SEHNR, FQNEAQ (reference sequence). With 5 bases removed from V and 4 bases from J, the gap between germline ends came to 12 bases. The CDR3: CASSRGALYNEQFF. The CDR3 DNA reads TGTGCCAGCAGCAGGGGGGCTTTGTACAATGAGCAGTTCTTC. Using reference TRBV7-9 and TRBJ2-1 for the parts outside the CDR3, the full variable domain is DTGVSQNPRHKITKRGQNVTFRCDPISEHNRLYWYRQTLGQGPEFLTYFQNEAQLEKSRLLSDRFSAERPKGSFSTLEIQRTEQGDSAMYLCASSRGALYNEQFFGPGTRLTVL.

This clonotype was counted between two and nine times. The V call is TRBV5-5, the J call TRBJ2-7; TRBD1 matches at 9 bases. The CDR3 is 13 residues long. The junction had 3 bases not matched to a gene; V was cut back by 2 bases and J by 6 bases. The V gene's germline CDR1 is SGHKS and CDR2 YYEKEE (reference sequence). The CDR3 sequence: CASSFLGQGEQYV. CDR3 sequence (DNA): TGTGCCAGCAGCTTTCTGGGACAGGGCGAGCAGTACGTC.

At least ten counts were recorded for this clonotype. Here the CDR3 DNA reads TGTGCCAGCAGCCAAGCTCGGGAGAGCATCTACGAGCAGTACTTC. It encodes CASSQARESIYEQYF. The rearrangement links TRBV4-2 to TRBJ2-7, with D possibly TRBD2 on 6 matching bases. Trimming left V 1 base short and J 3 bases short, with 13 bases between. Germline CDR1 LGHNA, CDR2 YNFKEQ. The CDR3 is made up of 15 amino acids.

As regards this clonotype: Since the CDR3 does not end with the conserved phenylalanine or tryptophan, this likely comes from a read error. The chain is built from TRBV4-1 and TRBJ1-2, with D uncertain. Germline CDR1 reads MGHRA; CDR2 reads YSYEKL. The CDR3 sequence is 14 residues long. The ends were cut back, 6 bases at V and 1 base at J, with 12 bases in the middle. The CDR3 bases are TGCGCCAGCAGGGCAGAAGGTATTAACTATGGCTACACCTTA. This codes for CASRAEGINYGYTL.

V and J are TRBV6-2 or TRBV6-3 and TRBJ1-5; the D gene is possibly TRBD1 (5 bases). The V gene lost 2 bases and the J gene lost 5 bases, with 10 bases spanning the gap. This CDR3 is built from 14 residues. Per the germline V gene, CDR1 is MNHEY and CDR2 is SVGEGT. CDR3 in amino acids: CASSYPGGYQPQHF. The CDR3 bases are TGTGCCAGCAGTTACCCCGGGGGGTATCAGCCCCAGCATTTT.

The rearrangement joins TRBV18 to TRBJ2-2; 9 nucleotides line up with TRBD1. V lost 3 bases to trimming and J lost 3 bases; unmatched junction nucleotides: 5. Germline V CDR1 and CDR2: KGHSH, LQKENI. The CDR3 is 16 amino acids. CDR3 nucleotide sequence: TGTGCCAGCTCACCCTCACAGGGGGCCTACACCGGGGAGCTGTTTTTT. Protein: CASSPSQGAYTGELFF.

The chain joins TRBV6-6 to TRBJ1-4, with D maybe TRBD1 (5 bases). Trimming removed 3 bases from V and 0 bases from J, with 32 bases in between. The CDR3 has 23 residues. CDR1 is MNHNY and CDR2 is SVGAGI in the germline V gene (reference sequence). This chain's CDR3 is CASSYRGMNYIRDEKTTNEKLFF. CDR3 nucleotide sequence: TGTGCCAGCAGTTATCGGGGGATGAACTACATCCGGGACGAAAAAACAACTAATGAAAAACTGTTTTTT.

This clonotype occurred many times. V usage is TRBV7-6 and J usage is TRBJ2-6; perhaps TRBD2 as D (6 bases). CDR1 is SGHVS and CDR2 is FNYEAQ in the germline V gene. The V end was cut by 0 bases, the J end by 1 base, with 13 bases between. The CDR3 length is 18 residues. The CDR3 is CASSLAGGITSGANVLTF. The CDR3 DNA reads TGTGCCAGCAGCTTAGCAGGCGGGATTACATCTGGGGCCAACGTCCTGACTTTC. The variable domain in full, with the rest retrieved from reference TRBV7-6 and TRBJ2-6, is GAGVSQSPRYKVTKRGQDVALRCDPISGHVSLYWYRQALGQGPEFLTYFNYEAQQDKSGLPNDRFSAERPEGSISTLTIQRTEQRDSAMYRCASSLAGGITSGANVLTFGAGSRLTVL.

The chain recombines TRBV5-1 with TRBJ2-1, with TRBD1 identical over 8 bases. The CDR3 runs to 15 residues. CDR1 and CDR2 (germline): SGHRS, YFSETQ. The trim removed 4 bases at V and 2 bases at J, leaving 5 bases unmatched. The CDR3 loop is CASSKRTGTYNEQFF. CDR3 bases: TGCGCCAGCAGCAAAAGGACAGGGACCTACAATGAGCAGTTCTTC.

This clonotype occurred a few times. CDR3 DNA sequence: TGCGCCAGCAGCCAAGCGGCCGATAGGGGGCCCTACGAGCAGTACGTC. This translates into CASSQAADRGPYEQYV. The chain employs TRBV4-3 and TRBJ2-7, with 7 bases aligning to TRBD1. The V and J ends lost 1 base and 2 bases, in that order; junction bases with no gene match: 8. This CDR3 has 16 residues. Germline values: CDR1 LGHNA, CDR2 YSLEER.

The sample holds a few counts of this clonotype. The chain uses TRBV19 and TRBJ1-1, with D possibly TRBD1 on 6 matching bases. Trimming pared 5 bases from V and 1 base from J, leaving 23 bases between. This CDR3 spans 18 amino acids. Germline V CDR1 and CDR2: LNHDA, SQIVND (reference sequence). The CDR3 sequence: CASSGSYRDTRGNTEAFF. For the CDR3, the DNA is TGTGCCAGTAGTGGGTCCTACCGGGACACCCGGGGGAACACTGAAGCTTTCTTT.

This clonotype was seen ten or more times. J is TRBJ2-5 and V is TRBV9, with 14 bases identical to TRBD2. The V gene's germline CDR1 is SGDLS and CDR2 YYNGEE. Trimming at V came to 0 bases and at J to 2 bases, leaving 0 bases not matched to a gene. This CDR3 is built from 16 residues. In DNA form, the CDR3 reads TGTGCCAGCAGCGTAGGGACTAGCGGGAGGCAAGAGACCCAGTACTTC. It codes for CASSVGTSGRQETQYF.

The chain combines TRBV9 with TRBJ2-2; D not resolved. V lost 0 bases and J 3 bases, leaving 12 bases between the germline ends. The CDR3 is 16 amino acids. CDR1 is SGDLS and CDR2 is YYNGEE in the germline V gene. CDR3 protein: CASSVDLRSDTGELFF. CDR3 nucleotides: TGTGCCAGCAGCGTAGATTTAAGGAGCGACACCGGGGAGCTGTTTTTT.

This clonotype was found a few times. The chain is built from TRBV4-3 and TRBJ1-2; 7 bases map to TRBD1. Germline CDR1 is LGHNA and CDR2 is YSLEER. The length of the CDR3 is 17 residues. J lost 5 bases, V lost 1 base, and 13 bases had no gene match. The CDR3 region is CASSQVFRGIRNYGYTF. DNA for the CDR3: TGCGCCAGCAGCCAAGTATTCAGGGGGATCCGGAATTATGGCTACACCTTC.

This clonotype was picked up a small number of times. V gene TRBV27 combines with J gene TRBJ2-1; TRBD2 matches at 8 bases. The CDR3 is 14 residues long. V lost 4 bases, J lost 7 bases, and 6 bases stayed unmatched. Germline-derived CDR1 and CDR2 are MNHEY and SMNVEV (reference sequence). The chain's CDR3 is CASSSPGGGNEQFF. In DNA form, the CDR3 reads TGTGCCAGCAGTTCCCCCGGGGGGGGGAATGAGCAGTTCTTC.

This clonotype has at least ten counts. This chain uses TRBV20-1 with TRBJ1-5; TRBD1 agrees at 7 bases. Germline trimming cut 4 bases from V and 3 bases from J; bases unmatched to any gene: 3. This CDR3 contains 13 residues. Looked up from germline, CDR1 is DFQATT and CDR2 is SNEGSKA (reference sequence). The CDR3 nucleotides read TGCAGTGCTACAGGGGGTAACAATCAGCCCCAGCATTTT. Amino acid sequence: CSATGGNNQPQHF.

The chain carries TRBV12-5 and TRBJ2-3; possible D gene TRBD1, 6 bases. Per the germline V gene, CDR1 is LGHNT and CDR2 is FRNRAP. The CDR3 consists of 14 residues. V lost 7 bases and J lost 0, with 11 bases in between. The CDR3 nucleotides are TGTGCTAGTGCCCCAGGGGTCAGCACAGATACGCAGTATTTT. Translated: CASAPGVSTDTQYF.

The rearrangement joins TRBV5-5 to TRBJ1-4; D might be TRBD1 (5 bases). Germline V gene data show CDR1 as SGHKS and CDR2 as YYEKEE (reference sequence). This CDR3 is built from 15 residues. Trimming shortened V by 1 base and J by 6 bases, and 13 bases separated the two germline ends. The CDR3 sequence: CASSLTAGIYEKLFF. CDR3 nucleotide sequence: TGTGCCAGCAGCTTGACGGCAGGGATCTATGAAAAACTGTTTTTT.